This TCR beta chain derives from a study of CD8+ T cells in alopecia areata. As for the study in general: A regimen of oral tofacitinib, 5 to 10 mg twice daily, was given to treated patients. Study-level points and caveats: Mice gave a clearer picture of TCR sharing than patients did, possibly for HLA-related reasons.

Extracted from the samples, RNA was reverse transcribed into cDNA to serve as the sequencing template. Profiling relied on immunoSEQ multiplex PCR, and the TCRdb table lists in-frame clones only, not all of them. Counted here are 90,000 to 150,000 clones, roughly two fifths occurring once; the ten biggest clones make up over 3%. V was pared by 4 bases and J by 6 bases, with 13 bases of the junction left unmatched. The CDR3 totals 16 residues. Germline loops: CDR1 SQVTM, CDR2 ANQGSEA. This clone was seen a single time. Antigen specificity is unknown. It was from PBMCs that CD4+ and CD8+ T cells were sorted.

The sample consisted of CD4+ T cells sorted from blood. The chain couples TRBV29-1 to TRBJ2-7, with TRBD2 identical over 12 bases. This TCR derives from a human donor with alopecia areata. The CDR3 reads CSVVTSGGYRSGEQYF. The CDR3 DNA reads TGCAGCGTTGTAACTAGCGGGGGGTACCGATCCGGCGAGCAGTACTTC.